These 9 T cell receptor beta chains came from one sample sequenced in a study of neoadjuvant anti-PD-1 for oral cavity cancer. Using immunoSEQ multiplex PCR, the repertoire was profiled, and TCRdb retains in-frame clones only, with some absent. This table holds some 7,400 clones, 48% found once. The sample was tumor tissue, taken before nivolumab (anti-PD-1) treatment. Receptors were obtained from a person between 40 and 80 years old with oral cavity squamous cell carcinoma.

The chain links TRBV4-3 to TRBJ1-5; no reliable D call. Trimming shortened V by 1 base and J by 2 bases, and 3 bases separated the two germline ends. The CDR3 runs to 13 residues. Germline V gene sequence: CDR1 LGHNA, CDR2 YSLEER. The CDR3 nucleotides read TGCGCCAGCAGCCAAGTACGCAATCAGCCCCAGCATTTT. It is translated as CASSQVRNQPQHF.

The chain carries TRBV9 and TRBJ1-5; no clear D. The germline V gene has CDR1 SGDLS and CDR2 YYNGEE. The V gene lost 0 bases and the J gene lost 4 bases, with 5 bases spanning the gap. This CDR3 spans 13 amino acids. CDR3 coding DNA: TGTGCCAGCAGCGTAGCTGATAATCAGCCCCAGCATTTT. It yields the protein CASSVADNQPQHF.

The J gene is TRBJ2-7, the V gene TRBV27, with TRBD1 matching 7 bases. Trimming removed 5 bases from V and 1 base from J; junction bases left unmatched: 5. The CDR3 sequence is 14 residues long. The germline CDR1 and CDR2 sequences are MNHEY and SMNVEV (reference sequence). Here the CDR3 reads CASSPTGYSYEQYF. The DNA of the CDR3 is TGTGCCAGCAGTCCGACAGGGTATTCCTACGAGCAGTACTTC.

This clone has just a few counts. The chain joins TRBV27 to TRBJ2-3; D is possibly TRBD2 (5 bases). The CDR3 is 15 amino acids. The V and J ends lost 3 bases and 4 bases respectively, with 14 bases between them. Looked up from germline, CDR1 is MNHEY and CDR2 is SMNVEV (reference sequence). The CDR3 nucleotides read TGTGCCAGCAGTTTCCTGGGAGTGGGAGCAGATACGCAGTATTTT. This codes for CASSFLGVGADTQYF.

This clone was counted once. The V call is TRBV9, the J call TRBJ2-5; D perhaps matches TRBD1 (6 bases). V lost 0 bases and J 1 base, leaving 16 bases between the germline ends. CDR1 and CDR2 (germline): SGDLS, YYNGEE. This CDR3 has 17 residues. The DNA of the CDR3 is TGTGCCAGCAGCGTAGATGGGACACCTACTCCCCAAGAGACCCAGTACTTC. Its protein product is CASSVDGTPTPQETQYF.

V usage is TRBV15 and J usage is TRBJ2-3; the D is unclear. V lost 1 base and J 8 bases, leaving 13 bases between the germline ends. Germline assignment: CDR1 LNHNV and CDR2 YYDKDF (reference sequence). This CDR3 is 14 amino acids long. CDR3 region: CATSRGSTPATQYF. The CDR3 DNA reads TGTGCCACCAGCAGAGGGAGCACGCCCGCTACGCAGTATTTT.

The V gene is TRBV5-1, the J gene TRBJ2-2; 8 bases line up with TRBD1. The CDR3 length is 16 residues. CDR1 SGHRS and CDR2 YFSETQ come from the germline V gene. The V segment lost 5 bases and the J segment 4 bases; nucleotides outside the gene matches: 10. This CDR3 is CASSSRTGTGTGELFF. CDR3 coding DNA: TGCGCCAGCAGTTCCCGGACAGGGACGGGCACCGGGGAGCTGTTTTTT.

The chain carries TRBV16 and TRBJ1-1; D is unclear. V lost 7 bases and J 5 bases, leaving 14 bases between the germline ends. The V gene's germline CDR1 is KGHSY and CDR2 FQNENV. The CDR3 runs to 13 residues. For the CDR3, the DNA is TGTGCCAGCACCTACCCGGGGATGACTGAAGCTTTCTTT. Translated, it gives CASTYPGMTEAFF.

This clone was observed a handful of times. This chain links TRBV27 with TRBJ1-2; weak D call: TRBD1 (6 bases). CDR3 length: 14 amino acids. The germline V gene encodes CDR1 MNHEY and CDR2 SMNVEV (reference sequence). V lost 5 bases and J 5 bases, leaving 15 bases between the germline ends. CDR3 region: CASSLYGGVYGYTF. CDR3 bases: TGTGCCAGCAGTCTCTATGGGGGCGTTTATGGCTACACCTTC.